The clone carrying this T cell receptor (beta chain) was counted many times. What it binds is unknown. Germline-derived CDR1 and CDR2 are SQVTM and ANQGSEA. Between the trimmed V and J ends, which lost 6 bases and 4 bases, there was a span of 28 bases. CDR3 size: 17 residues. The data originate from a study of molecular identifiers for immune sequencing clone quantification. Study-wide results and caveats: Detectable among about a million naive cells, according to reports, was Jurkat TCR RNA spiked in from one cell.

The authors sorted naive CD8 T cells as CD8+CD4-CCR7+CD45RA+. Each CDR3 protein is one row after TCRdb ran MiXCR on the PCR reads. Altogether some 40,000 distinct CDR3 sequences are present, about 18% being singletons, with the ten largest covering about 7.4%. Material for sequencing was naive CD8+ T cells from blood, with Jurkat cell RNA spiked in. Subset specified: FACS-sorted CD8+CD4-CCR7+CD45RA+ naive T cells. The V gene is TRBV29-1, the J gene TRBJ2-7; D is unresolved. The source of this sequence is a human donor in good health. Some libraries in this study had Jurkat cell RNA spiked in. The CDR3 spells CSVKQDHPRLLFYEQYF. The CDR3 DNA reads as TGCAGCGTCAAACAAGACCACCCTAGACTCCTTTTTTACGAGCAGTACTTC.